Listed below are T cell receptor beta chains from one sample, sequenced in a study of blood T cell repertoires in COVID-19. Produced via immunoSEQ multiplex PCR; TCRdb's table is partial and in-frame only. The sample has about 260,000 clones; approximately 88% are singletons. The sequenced material came from peripheral blood. These receptors were collected from a woman aged 70-85 years with COVID-19, enrolled during active disease. Both conserved end residues are part of each CDR3. Fields, in order: V gene, J gene, clone size, D gene, CDR3 DNA, CDR3 protein. A D gene is named only where the DNA matches it firmly. Only part of the rows carry a size: once, few, many, or a class if the clone is expanded.

>TRBV19|TRBJ2-7|-|-
TGTGCCAGTAGTGCTAGCATCGGCTCCTACGAGCAGTACTTC
CASSASIGSYEQYF
>TRBV6-6|TRBJ1-4|-|-
TGTGCCAGCAGCCTTAAGGACATTACTAATGAAAAACTGTTTTTT
CASSLKDITNEKLFF
>TRBV5-4|TRBJ1-1|-|TRBD1
TGTGCCAGCAGGCGAGGGACAGATGTTTTAATCAAGGAAGCTTTCTTT
CASRRGTDVLIKEAFF
>TRBV24-1|TRBJ2-1|-|TRBD2
TGTGCCACCAGTGACCCGTTAGGGAGCGGGAGGGCTGGGGATGAGCAGTTCTTC
CATSDPLGSGRAGDEQFF
>TRBV15|TRBJ2-4|-|-
TGTGCCACCAGCAGAGATCCGGTCAAAAACATTCAGTACTTC
CATSRDPVKNIQYF
>TRBV29-1|TRBJ1-5|once|-
TGCAGCGTTGTTGTAGATAGCAATCAGCCCCAGCATTTT
CSVVVDSNQPQHF
>TRBV28|TRBJ1-5|-|TRBD1
TGTGCCAGCAGTACCATAGGGCAGGGGGATCAGCCCCAGCATTTT
CASSTIGQGDQPQHF
>TRBV28|TRBJ2-7|-|-
TGTGCCAGCAGTTCCCAGGTTACCTACGAGCAGTACTTC
CASSSQVTYEQYF
>TRBV10-3|TRBJ1-1|-|-
TGTGCCATCAGGACAGACCCGAACACTGAAGCTTTCTTT
CAIRTDPNTEAFF
>TRBV6-5|TRBJ2-7|-|TRBD2
TGTGCCAGCGGCGAGTCGGGAGGTTGGGAGCAGTACTTC
CASGESGGWEQYF
>TRBV6-5|TRBJ2-5|-|-
TGTGCCAGCAGCCTCTTGCGGAGGGAAGAGACCCAGTACTTC
CASSLLRREETQYF
>TRBV7-2|TRBJ1-3|-|TRBD1
TGTGCCAGCAGCTCAAACAGGGGTAACTCTGGAAACACCATATATTTT
CASSSNRGNSGNTIYF
>TRBV11-3|TRBJ1-2|few|TRBD1
TGTGCCAGCAGTAGCGACAGGGCCTATGGCTACACCTTC
CASSSDRAYGYTF
>TRBV4-3|TRBJ1-2|-|-
TGCGCCAGCAGCCAAGAAGGGGGAATCTATGGCTACACCTTC
CASSQEGGIYGYTF
>TRBV24-1|TRBJ1-5|-|TRBD1
TGTGCCACCAGTGGAGACACAGGGGTGGGGAATCAGCCCCAGCATTTT
CATSGDTGVGNQPQHF
>TRBV24-1|TRBJ2-1|-|TRBD2
TGTGCCACCAGCCTAACGACTAGCGGGGGTCTTGATGAGCAGTTCTTC
CATSLTTSGGLDEQFF
>TRBV5-1|TRBJ1-2|-|TRBD1
TGCGCCAGCAGCTTGAGCACAGGGGGCTATGGCTACACCTTC
CASSLSTGGYGYTF
>TRBV28|TRBJ1-2|-|-
-
CASSTSSTGAVYGYTF
>TRBV18|TRBJ1-1|-|-
TGTGCCAGCTCGTTGGGGGCCTCCCTAGGTGAAGCTTTCTTT
CASSLGASLGEAFF
>TRBV6-5|TRBJ1-2|once|TRBD1
TGTGCCAGCAGGCGGGACAGGGTGTATGGCTACACCTTC
CASRRDRVYGYTF
>TRBV6-5|TRBJ2-2|-|TRBD1
TGTGCCAGCAGTCGCGACAGGGGCGCGGTCGGGGAGCTGTTTTTT
CASSRDRGAVGELFF
>TRBV6-2/TRBV6-3|TRBJ1-1|-|-
TGTGCCAGCAGTTATGAGAGGGACACTGAAGCTTTCTTT
CASSYERDTEAFF
>TRBV9|TRBJ2-7|-|-
TGTGCCAGCAGCGGACATAGCGGATCCTACGAGCAGTACTTC
CASSGHSGSYEQYF
>TRBV5-1|TRBJ1-2|-|-
TGCGCCAGCAGCTTCGAACAGTCCTATGGCTACACCTTC
CASSFEQSYGYTF
>TRBV12-3/TRBV12-4|TRBJ2-3|-|-
TGTGCCAGCAGCCCCAACTCAGATACGCAGTATTTT
CASSPNSDTQYF
>TRBV5-8|TRBJ2-7|-|-
TGTGCCAGCACACGGGGGAGGATTATCCAGGGCGAGCAGTACTTC
CASTRGRIIQGEQYF
>TRBV7-9|TRBJ1-4|few|-
TGTGCCAGCGGAATCGGGGTTGGAAAACTGTTTTTT
CASGIGVGKLFF
>TRBV10-3|TRBJ1-5|-|-
TGTGCCATCAGTGGAAGCATCAATCAGCCCCAGCATTTT
CAISGSINQPQHF
>TRBV7-9|TRBJ2-7|-|-
TGTGCCAGCAGCCCGACCGAAGGGGCAGGGTCAGAGCAGTACTTC
CASSPTEGAGSEQYF
>TRBV15|TRBJ2-5|-|TRBD1
TGTGCCACCAGTCCCGGGACAGGGGGCAATACGGGAGAGACCCAGTACTTC
CATSPGTGGNTGETQYF
>TRBV4-1|TRBJ2-3|few|TRBD2
TGCGCCAGCAGCCCGGGACTAGCGGGAGGGCCCGTGGATACGCAGTATTTT
CASSPGLAGGPVDTQYF
>TRBV7-8|TRBJ1-6|-|-
TGTGCCAGCAGCTTAGTCGGGGATAGCTCCTATAATTCACCCCTCCACTTT
CASSLVGDSSYNSPLHF
>TRBV11-2|TRBJ1-6|-|-
TGTGCCAGCAGCTTAGTCCTTGGAGATTCACCCCTCCACTTT
CASSLVLGDSPLHF
>TRBV10-3|TRBJ2-1|-|TRBD2
TGTGCCATCAGGGATAGCGGGGGCGTCTACAATGAGCAGTTCTTC
CAIRDSGGVYNEQFF
>TRBV28|TRBJ2-1|-|-
TGTGCCAGCAGACCCCGCCGGCCTCTAGCGCGAAGCTCCTACAATGAGCAGTTCTTC
CASRPRRPLARSSYNEQFF
>TRBV7-2|TRBJ1-2|-|TRBD1
TGTGCCAGCAGCCTTAGGACAGGGGGTGGCTATGGCTACACCTTC
CASSLRTGGGYGYTF
>TRBV19|TRBJ1-1|-|TRBD1
TGTGCCAGTAGTGCCGGGACAGGGATGGCCACTGAAGCTTTCTTT
CASSAGTGMATEAFF
>TRBV28|TRBJ1-4|few|TRBD1
TGTGCCAGCAGTTTGGCAGGGGGCGCACTTGAAAAACTGTTTTTT
CASSLAGGALEKLFF